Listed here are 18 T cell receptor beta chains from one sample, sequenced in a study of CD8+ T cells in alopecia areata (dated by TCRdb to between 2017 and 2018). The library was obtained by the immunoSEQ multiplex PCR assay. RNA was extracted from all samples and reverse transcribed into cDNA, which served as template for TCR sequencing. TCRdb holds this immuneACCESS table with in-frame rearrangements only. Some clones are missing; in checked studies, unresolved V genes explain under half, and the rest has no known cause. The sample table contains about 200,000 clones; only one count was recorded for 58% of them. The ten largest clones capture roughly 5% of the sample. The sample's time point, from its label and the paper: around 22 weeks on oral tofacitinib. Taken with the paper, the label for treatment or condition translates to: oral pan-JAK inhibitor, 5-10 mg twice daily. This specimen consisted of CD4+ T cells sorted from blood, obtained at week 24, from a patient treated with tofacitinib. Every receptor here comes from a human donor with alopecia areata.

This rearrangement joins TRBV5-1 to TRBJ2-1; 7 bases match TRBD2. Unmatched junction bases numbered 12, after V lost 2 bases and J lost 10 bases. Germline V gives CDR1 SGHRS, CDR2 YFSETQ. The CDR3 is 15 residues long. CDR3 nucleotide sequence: TGCGCCAGCAGCTTTCGGCTAGCGGACCGGGGAGAGCAGTTCTTC. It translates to CASSFRLADRGEQFF.

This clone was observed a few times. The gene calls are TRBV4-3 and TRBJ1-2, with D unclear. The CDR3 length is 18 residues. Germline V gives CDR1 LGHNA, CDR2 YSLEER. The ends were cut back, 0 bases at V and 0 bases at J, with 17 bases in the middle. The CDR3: CASSQDSGSTPTNYGYTF. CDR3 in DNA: TGCGCCAGCAGCCAAGATAGTGGATCGACACCTACTAACTATGGCTACACCTTC.

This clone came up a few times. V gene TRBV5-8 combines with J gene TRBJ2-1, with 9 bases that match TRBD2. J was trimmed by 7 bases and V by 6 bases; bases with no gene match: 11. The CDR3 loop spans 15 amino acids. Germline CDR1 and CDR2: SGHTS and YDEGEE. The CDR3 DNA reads TGTGCCAGCACCTTACCTGGGACTAGCAGAAATGAGCAGTTCTTC. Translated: CASTLPGTSRNEQFF.

CDR3 nucleotides: TGTGCCAGCAGCCAAGGTTTCGAGAGCAATGAGCAGTTCTTC. Residues: CASSQGFESNEQFF. J is TRBJ2-1 and V is TRBV7-2, with D uncertain. CDR1 and CDR2 from the germline V gene are SGHTA and FQGNSA. The ends were cut back, 5 bases at V and 6 bases at J, with 14 bases in the middle. The CDR3 runs 14 residues.

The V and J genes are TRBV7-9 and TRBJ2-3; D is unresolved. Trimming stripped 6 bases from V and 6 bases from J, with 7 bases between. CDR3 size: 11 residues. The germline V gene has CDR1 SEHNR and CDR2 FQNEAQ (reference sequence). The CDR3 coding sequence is TGTGCCAGCAGAGTGGCGGATACGCAGTATTTT. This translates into CASRVADTQYF.

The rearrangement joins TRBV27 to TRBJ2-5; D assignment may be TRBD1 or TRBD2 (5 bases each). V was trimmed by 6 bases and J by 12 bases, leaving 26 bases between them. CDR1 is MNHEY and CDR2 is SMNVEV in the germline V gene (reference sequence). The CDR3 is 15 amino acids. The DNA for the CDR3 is TGTGCCAGCAGATCGACCCCATCCCCCGGGACCCCAGAGTACTTC. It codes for CASRSTPSPGTPEYF.

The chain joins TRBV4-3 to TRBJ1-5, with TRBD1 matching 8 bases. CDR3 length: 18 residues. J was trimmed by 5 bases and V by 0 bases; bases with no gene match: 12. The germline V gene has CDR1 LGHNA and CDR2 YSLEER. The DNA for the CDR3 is TGCGCCAGCAGCCAAGATATTGGCACGCAGGGGGCACATCAGCCCCAGCATTTT. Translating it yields CASSQDIGTQGAHQPQHF.

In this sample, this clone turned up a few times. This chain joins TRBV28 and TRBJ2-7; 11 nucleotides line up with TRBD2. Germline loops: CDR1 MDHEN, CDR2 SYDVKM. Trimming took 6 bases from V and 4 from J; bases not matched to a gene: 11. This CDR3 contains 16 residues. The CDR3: CASRSLTSGRLYEQYF. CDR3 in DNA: TGTGCCAGCAGGTCCCTTACTAGCGGGAGATTATACGAGCAGTACTTC.

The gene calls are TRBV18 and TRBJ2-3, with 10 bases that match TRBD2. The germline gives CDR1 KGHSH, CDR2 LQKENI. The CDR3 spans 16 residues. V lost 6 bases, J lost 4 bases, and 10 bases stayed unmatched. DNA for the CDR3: TGTGCCAGCTCGCCGATAGCGGGAGGAGGTGCAGATACGCAGTATTTT. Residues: CASSPIAGGGADTQYF.

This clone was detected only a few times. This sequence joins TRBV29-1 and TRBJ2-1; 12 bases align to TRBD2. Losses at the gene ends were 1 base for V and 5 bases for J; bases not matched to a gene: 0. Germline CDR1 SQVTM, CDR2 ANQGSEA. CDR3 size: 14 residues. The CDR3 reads CSVEGTSGDNEQFF. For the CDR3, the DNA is TGCAGCGTTGAAGGGACTAGCGGGGACAATGAGCAGTTCTTC.

CDR3 nucleotide sequence: TGCGCCAGCAGCCAACTATACAAGACTAGCGGGGCTTTCGACGAGCAGTACTTC. Translating gives CASSQLYKTSGAFDEQYF. The chain is built from TRBV4-3 and TRBJ2-7; 11 nucleotides agree with TRBD2. The junction had 14 bases not matched to a gene; V was cut back by 2 bases and J by 5 bases. Per the germline V gene, CDR1 is LGHNA and CDR2 is YSLEER. This CDR3 has 18 residues.

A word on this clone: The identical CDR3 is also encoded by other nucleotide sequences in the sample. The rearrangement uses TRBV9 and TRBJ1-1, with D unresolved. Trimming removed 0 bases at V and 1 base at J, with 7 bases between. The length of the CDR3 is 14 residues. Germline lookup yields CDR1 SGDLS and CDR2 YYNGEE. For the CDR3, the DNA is TGTGCCAGCAGCGTAGTCAGTGGGAACACTGAAGCTTTCTTT. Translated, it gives CASSVVSGNTEAFF.

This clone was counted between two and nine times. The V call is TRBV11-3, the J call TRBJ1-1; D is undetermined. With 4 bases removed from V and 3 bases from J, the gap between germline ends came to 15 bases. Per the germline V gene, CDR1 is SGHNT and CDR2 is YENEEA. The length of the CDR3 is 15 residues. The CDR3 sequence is CASSCPTCTDTEAFF. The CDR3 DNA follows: TGTGCCAGCAGCTGTCCTACGTGCACCGACACTGAAGCTTTCTTT.

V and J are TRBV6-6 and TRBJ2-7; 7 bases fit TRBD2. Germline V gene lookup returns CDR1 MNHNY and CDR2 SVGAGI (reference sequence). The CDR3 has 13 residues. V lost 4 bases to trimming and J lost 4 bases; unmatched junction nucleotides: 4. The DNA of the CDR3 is TGTGCCAGCAGTTCTAGCGGAGATTACGAGCAGTACTTC. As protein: CASSSSGDYEQYF.

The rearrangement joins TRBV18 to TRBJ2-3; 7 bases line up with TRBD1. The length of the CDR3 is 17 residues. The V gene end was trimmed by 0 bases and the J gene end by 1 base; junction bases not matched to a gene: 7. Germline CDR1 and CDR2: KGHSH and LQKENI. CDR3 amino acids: CASSPPNQGVGTDTQYF. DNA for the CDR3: TGTGCCAGCTCACCACCGAACCAGGGGGTCGGCACAGATACGCAGTATTTT.

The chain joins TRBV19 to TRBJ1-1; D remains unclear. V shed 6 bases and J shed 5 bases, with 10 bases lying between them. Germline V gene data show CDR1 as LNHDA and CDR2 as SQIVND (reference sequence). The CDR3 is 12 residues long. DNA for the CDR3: TGTGCCAGTAGAGGCGGTGGAACTGAAGCTTTCTTT. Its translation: CASRGGGTEAFF.

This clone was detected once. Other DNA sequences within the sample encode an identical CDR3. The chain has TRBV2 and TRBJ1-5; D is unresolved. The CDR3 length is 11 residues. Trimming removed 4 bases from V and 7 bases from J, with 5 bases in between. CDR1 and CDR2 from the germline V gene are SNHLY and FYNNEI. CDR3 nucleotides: TGTGCCAGCAGTGTCAACCAGCCCCAGCATTTT. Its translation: CASSVNQPQHF.

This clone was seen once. The CDR3 DNA is TGTGCCAGCAGTTTTGGGAGTGGCAGGGGTGGCTACACCTTC. As protein: CASSFGSGRGGYTF. V is TRBV27 and J is TRBJ1-2, with a tentative D call TRBD1 (6 bases). The V gene's germline CDR1 is MNHEY and CDR2 SMNVEV (reference sequence). There are 14 residues in the CDR3. Trimming took 3 bases from V and 7 from J, leaving 15 bases between them.